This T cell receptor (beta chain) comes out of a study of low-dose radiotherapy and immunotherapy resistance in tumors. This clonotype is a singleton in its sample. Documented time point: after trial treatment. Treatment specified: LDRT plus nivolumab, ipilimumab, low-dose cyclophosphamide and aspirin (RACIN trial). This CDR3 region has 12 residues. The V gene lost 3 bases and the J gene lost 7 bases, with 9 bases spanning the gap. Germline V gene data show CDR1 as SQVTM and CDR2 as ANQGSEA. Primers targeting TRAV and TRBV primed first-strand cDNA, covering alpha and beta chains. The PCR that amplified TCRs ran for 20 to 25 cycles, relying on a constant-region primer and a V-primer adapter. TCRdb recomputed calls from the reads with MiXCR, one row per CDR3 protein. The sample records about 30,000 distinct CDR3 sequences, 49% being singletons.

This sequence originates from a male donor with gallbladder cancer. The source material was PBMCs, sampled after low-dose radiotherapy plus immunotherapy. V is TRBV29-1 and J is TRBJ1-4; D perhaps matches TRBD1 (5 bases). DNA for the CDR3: TGCAGCGTTGATGCAGGGAGTGAAAAACTGTTTTTT. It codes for CSVDAGSEKLFF.